Below, one T cell receptor (beta chain) is given with its context. Its antigen remains unknown. Measured with immunoSEQ multiplex PCR; TCRdb has only the in-frame clones, and not every one. The profile covers 150,000 to 200,000 clones, with 85% to 95% appearing a single time and approximately 0.6% taken by the ten largest. The data belong to a study of T cell responses to AZD1222 COVID-19 vaccine. Study outcomes and limitations: Repertoires were sampled only after the peak T cell response. Spike-spanning, vaccine-associated CD4 TCRs were dominant at 160-218 and 743-854. Donors, mostly white British, included more females; clonal diversity was possibly underestimated.

This sample comprised peripheral blood, obtained on day 0 of AZD1222 vaccination. The receptor's source is an adult in good health.

The CDR3 DNA reads as TGTGCCAGCAGGTCAAGACAGGGGACGGCTGAAGCTTTCTTT. Its translation is CASRSRQGTAEAFF. This chain connects TRBV6-5 to TRBJ1-1; 8 bases fit TRBD1. In germline, CDR1 is MNHEY, CDR2 SVGAGI. CDR3 length equals 14 residues. V was clipped by 6 bases and J by 6 bases; unmatched bases: 9.